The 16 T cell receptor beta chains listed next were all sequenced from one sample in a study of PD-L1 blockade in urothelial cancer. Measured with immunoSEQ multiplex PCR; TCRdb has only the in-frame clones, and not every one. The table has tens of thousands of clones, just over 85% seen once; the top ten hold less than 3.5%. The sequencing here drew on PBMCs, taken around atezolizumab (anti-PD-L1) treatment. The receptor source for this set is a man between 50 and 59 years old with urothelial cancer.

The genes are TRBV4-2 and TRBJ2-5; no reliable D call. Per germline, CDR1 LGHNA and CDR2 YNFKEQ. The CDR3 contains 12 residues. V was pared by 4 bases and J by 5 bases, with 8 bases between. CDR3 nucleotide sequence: TGTGCCAGCAGCCGGAGACCCGAGACCCAGTACTTC. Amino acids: CASSRRPETQYF.

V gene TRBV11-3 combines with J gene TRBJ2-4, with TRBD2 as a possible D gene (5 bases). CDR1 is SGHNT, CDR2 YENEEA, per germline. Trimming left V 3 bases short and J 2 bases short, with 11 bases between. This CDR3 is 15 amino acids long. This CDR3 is CASSFGRTSKNIQYF. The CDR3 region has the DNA TGTGCCAGCAGCTTTGGGCGGACTTCCAAAAACATTCAGTACTTC.

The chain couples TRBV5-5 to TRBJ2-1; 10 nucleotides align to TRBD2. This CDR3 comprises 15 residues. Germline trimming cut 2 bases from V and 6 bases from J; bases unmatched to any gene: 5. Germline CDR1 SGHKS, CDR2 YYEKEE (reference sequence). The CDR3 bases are TGTGCCAGCAGCTTTATGCCTAGCGGGAGCAATGAGCAGTTCTTC. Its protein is CASSFMPSGSNEQFF.

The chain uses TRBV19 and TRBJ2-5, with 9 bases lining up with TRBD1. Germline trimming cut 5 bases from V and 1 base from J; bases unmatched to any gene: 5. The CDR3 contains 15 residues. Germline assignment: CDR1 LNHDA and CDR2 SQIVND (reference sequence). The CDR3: CASSQWGQGQETQYF. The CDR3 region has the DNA TGTGCCAGTAGTCAATGGGGACAGGGCCAAGAGACCCAGTACTTC.

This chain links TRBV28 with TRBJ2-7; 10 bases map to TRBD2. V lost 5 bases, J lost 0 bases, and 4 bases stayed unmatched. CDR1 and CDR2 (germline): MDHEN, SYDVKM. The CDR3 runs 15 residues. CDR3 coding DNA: TGTGCCAGCAGTCGGACTAGCGGACTCTCCTACGAGCAGTACTTC. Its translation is CASSRTSGLSYEQYF.

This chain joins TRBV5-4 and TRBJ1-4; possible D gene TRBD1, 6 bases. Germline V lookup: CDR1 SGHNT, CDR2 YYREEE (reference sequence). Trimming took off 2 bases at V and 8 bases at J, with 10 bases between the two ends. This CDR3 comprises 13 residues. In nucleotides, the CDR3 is TGTGCCAGCAGCTTACAGGGCAGGGAAAAACTGTTTTTT. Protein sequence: CASSLQGREKLFF.

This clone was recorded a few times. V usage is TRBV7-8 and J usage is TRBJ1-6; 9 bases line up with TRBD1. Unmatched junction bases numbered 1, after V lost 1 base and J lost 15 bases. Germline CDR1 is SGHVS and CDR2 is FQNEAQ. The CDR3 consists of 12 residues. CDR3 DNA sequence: TGTGCCAGCAGCTTAGGGGACAGGGACCTCCACTTT. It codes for CASSLGDRDLHF.

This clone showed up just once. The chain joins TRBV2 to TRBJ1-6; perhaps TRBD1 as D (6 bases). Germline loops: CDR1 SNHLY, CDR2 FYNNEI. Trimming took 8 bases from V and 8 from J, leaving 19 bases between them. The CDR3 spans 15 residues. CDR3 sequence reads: CASQGSSESDSPLHF. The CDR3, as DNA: TGTGCCAGCCAGGGGTCTTCGGAGTCGGATTCACCCCTCCACTTT.

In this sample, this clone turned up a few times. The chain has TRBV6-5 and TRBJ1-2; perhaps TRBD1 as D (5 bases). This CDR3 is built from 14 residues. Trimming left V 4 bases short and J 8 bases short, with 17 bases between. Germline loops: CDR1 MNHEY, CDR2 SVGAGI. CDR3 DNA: TGTGCCAGCAGTTCGCCGGGGGGGGTTATCGGCTACACCTTC. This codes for CASSSPGGVIGYTF.

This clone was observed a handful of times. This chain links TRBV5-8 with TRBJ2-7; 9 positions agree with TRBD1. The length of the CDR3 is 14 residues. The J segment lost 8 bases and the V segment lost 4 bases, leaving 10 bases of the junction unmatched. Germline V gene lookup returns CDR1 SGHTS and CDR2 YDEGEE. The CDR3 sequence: CASSSPGQGEKQYF. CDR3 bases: TGTGCCAGCAGCAGCCCGGGACAGGGAGAAAAGCAGTACTTC.

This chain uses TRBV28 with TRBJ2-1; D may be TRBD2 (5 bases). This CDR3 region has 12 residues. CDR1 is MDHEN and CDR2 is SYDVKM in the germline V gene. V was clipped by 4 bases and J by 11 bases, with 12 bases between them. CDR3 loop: CASSSSGKKQFF. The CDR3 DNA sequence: TGTGCCAGCAGTTCTTCCGGGAAGAAGCAGTTCTTC.

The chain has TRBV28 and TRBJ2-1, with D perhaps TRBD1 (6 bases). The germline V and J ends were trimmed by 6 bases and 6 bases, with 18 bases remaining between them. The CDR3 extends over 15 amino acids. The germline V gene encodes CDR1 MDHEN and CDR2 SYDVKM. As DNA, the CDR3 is TGTGCCAGCAGGGACTTGGGGACATTTCCCAATGAGCAGTTCTTC. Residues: CASRDLGTFPNEQFF.

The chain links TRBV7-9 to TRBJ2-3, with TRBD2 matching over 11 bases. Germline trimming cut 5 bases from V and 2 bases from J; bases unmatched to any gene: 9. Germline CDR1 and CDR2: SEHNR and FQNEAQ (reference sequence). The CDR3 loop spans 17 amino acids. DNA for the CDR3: TGTGCCAGCAGCATACCGACGGGACTAGCGGTCACAGATACGCAGTATTTT. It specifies CASSIPTGLAVTDTQYF.

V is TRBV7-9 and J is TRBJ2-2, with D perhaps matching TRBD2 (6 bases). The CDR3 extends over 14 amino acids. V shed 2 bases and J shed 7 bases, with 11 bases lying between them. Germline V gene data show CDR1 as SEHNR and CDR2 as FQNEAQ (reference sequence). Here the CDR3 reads CASSLTGGNGELFF. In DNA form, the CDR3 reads TGTGCCAGCAGCTTAACTGGGGGGAACGGGGAGCTGTTTTTT. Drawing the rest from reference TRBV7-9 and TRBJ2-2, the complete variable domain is DTGVSQNPRHKITKRGQNVTFRCDPISEHNRLYWYRQTLGQGPEFLTYFQNEAQLEKSRLLSDRFSAERPKGSFSTLEIQRTEQGDSAMYLCASSLTGGNGELFFGEGSRLTVL.

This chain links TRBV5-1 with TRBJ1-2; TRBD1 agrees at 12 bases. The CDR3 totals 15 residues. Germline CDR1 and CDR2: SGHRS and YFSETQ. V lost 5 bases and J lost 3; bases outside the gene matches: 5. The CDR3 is CASSPGTGGYYGYTF. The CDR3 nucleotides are TGCGCCAGCAGTCCCGGGACAGGGGGCTACTATGGCTACACCTTC.

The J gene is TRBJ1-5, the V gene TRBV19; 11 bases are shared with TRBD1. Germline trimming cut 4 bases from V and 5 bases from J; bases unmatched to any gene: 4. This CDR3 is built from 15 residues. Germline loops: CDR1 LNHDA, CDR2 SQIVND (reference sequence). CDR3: CASSRWGQGDQPQHF. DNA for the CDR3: TGTGCCAGTAGTAGATGGGGACAGGGGGATCAGCCCCAGCATTTT. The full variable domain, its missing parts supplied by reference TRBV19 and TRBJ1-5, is DGGITQSPKYLFRKEGQNVTLSCEQNLNHDAMYWYRQDPGQGLRLIYYSQIVNDFQKGDIAEGYSVSREKKESFPLTVTSAQKNPTAFYLCASSRWGQGDQPQHFGDGTRLSIL.